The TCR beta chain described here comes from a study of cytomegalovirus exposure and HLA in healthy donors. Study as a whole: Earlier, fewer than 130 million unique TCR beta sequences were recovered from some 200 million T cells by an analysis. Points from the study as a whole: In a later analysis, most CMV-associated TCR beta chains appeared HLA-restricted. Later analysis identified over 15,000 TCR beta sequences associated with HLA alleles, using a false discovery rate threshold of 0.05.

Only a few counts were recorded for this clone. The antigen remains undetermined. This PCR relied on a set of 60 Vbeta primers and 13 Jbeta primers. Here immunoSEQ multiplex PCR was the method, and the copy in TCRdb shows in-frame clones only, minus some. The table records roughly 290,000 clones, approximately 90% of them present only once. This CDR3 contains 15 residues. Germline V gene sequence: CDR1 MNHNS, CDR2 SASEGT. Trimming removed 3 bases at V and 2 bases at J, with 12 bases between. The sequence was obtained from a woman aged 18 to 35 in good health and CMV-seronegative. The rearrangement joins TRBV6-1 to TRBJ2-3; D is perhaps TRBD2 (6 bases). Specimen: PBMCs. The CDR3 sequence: CASSEGGTTTDTQYF. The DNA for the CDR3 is TGTGCCAGCAGTGAGGGCGGGACCACCACAGATACGCAGTATTTT.